The 5 T cell receptor beta chains below were found in one sample sequenced in a study of beta chain features in type 1 diabetes. Since all of the isolated RNA was reverse transcribed, expressed TCRB transcripts were what got sequenced. TCRdb's table, derived via immunoSEQ multiplex PCR, lists solely in-frame clones and lacks some. Of 400,000 to 550,000 clones in the sample, over 9.5% are singletons; the top ten hold 0.045% to 0.06%. What was sequenced was naive CD4+ T cells from blood. These receptors were taken from a woman aged 18-29 years in good health.

This clone was seen more than once but under ten times. The rearrangement links TRBV7-9 to TRBJ2-1; 8 bases align to TRBD2. The CDR3 extends over 14 amino acids. J lost 6 bases, V lost 8 bases, and 9 bases had no gene match. Germline V gene lookup returns CDR1 SEHNR and CDR2 FQNEAQ (reference sequence). In DNA, the CDR3 is TGTGCCAGCCTGCGGGAGGTGTCCGGCAATGAGCAGTTCTTC. Translation gives CASLREVSGNEQFF.

The rearrangement links TRBV5-1 to TRBJ1-4; D may be TRBD1 (5 bases). The CDR3 runs 15 residues. CDR1 is SGHRS, CDR2 YFSETQ, per germline. V was shortened by 4 bases and J by 0 bases, with 10 bases between the two germline ends. This chain's CDR3 is CASSPGLATNEKLFF. The CDR3 nucleotides are TGCGCCAGCAGCCCGGGGCTAGCAACTAATGAAAAACTGTTTTTT. Looking up the rest from reference TRBV5-1 and TRBJ1-4 gives the full variable domain: KAGVTQTPRYLIKTRGQQVTLSCSPISGHRSVSWYQQTPGQGLQFLFEYFSETQRNKGNFPGRFSGRQFSNSRSEMNVSTLELGDSALYLCASSPGLATNEKLFFGSGTQLSVL.

J is TRBJ2-1 and V is TRBV29-1; TRBD1 might be the D (6 bases). The CDR3 sequence is 12 residues long. V was cut by 4 bases and J by 5 bases, with 9 bases left in between. Germline assignment: CDR1 SQVTM and CDR2 ANQGSEA. The CDR3 is CSVAGDDNEQFF. CDR3 nucleotide sequence: TGCAGCGTTGCAGGGGACGACAATGAGCAGTTCTTC.

This clone came up a few times. V gene TRBV30 combines with J gene TRBJ1-5; the D is unclear. Germline CDR1 GTSNPN, CDR2 SVGIG (reference sequence). This CDR3 is 13 amino acids long. Trimming stripped 0 bases from V and 5 bases from J, with 8 bases between. The DNA of the CDR3 is TGTGCCTGGAGTGTACGATGGGATCAGCCCCAGCATTTT. Protein: CAWSVRWDQPQHF.

This clone was detected only a few times. The chain recombines TRBV9 with TRBJ2-3, with TRBD2 matching 10 bases. V was clipped by 4 bases and J by 3 bases; unmatched bases: 5. The CDR3 extends over 15 amino acids. Germline V lookup: CDR1 SGDLS, CDR2 YYNGEE. The CDR3 DNA reads TGTGCCAGCAGCCTTCTAGCGGGAGCGACAGATACGCAGTATTTT. Its protein is CASSLLAGATDTQYF.